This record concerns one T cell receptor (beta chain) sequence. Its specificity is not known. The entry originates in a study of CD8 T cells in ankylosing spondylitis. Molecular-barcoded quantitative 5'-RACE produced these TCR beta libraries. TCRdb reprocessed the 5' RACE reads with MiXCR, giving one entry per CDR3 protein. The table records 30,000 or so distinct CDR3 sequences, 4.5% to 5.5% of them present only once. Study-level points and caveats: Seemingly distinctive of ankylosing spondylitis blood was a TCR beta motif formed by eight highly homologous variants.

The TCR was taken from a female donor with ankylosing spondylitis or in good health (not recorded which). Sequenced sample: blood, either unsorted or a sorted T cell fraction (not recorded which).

The DNA for the CDR3 is TGTGCCAGCAGCGTAGTTGGTCAGGAGTGGGGAGATACGCAGTATTTT. Translation gives CASSVVGQEWGDTQYF. This chain connects TRBV9 to TRBJ2-3; no clear D. The CDR3 runs 16 residues. With 0 bases removed from V and 5 bases from J, the gap between germline ends came to 16 bases. Germline loops: CDR1 SGDLS, CDR2 YYNGEE.